These 27 T cell receptor beta chains were all obtained from the same sample, sequenced in a study of T cells in localized non-small cell lung cancer. Repertoires were generated with immunoSEQ multiplex PCR, while TCRdb's copy carries only in-frame clones and drops some. The data show about 77,000 clones, about 88% seen once. The starting material was peripheral blood, obtained before any cancer treatment. The receptors were gathered from a woman aged 40-75 years with stage I squamous cell lung carcinoma.

V is TRBV6-1 and J is TRBJ1-5, with a possible D match to TRBD1 (6 bases). The V gene's germline CDR1 is MNHNS and CDR2 SASEGT. The CDR3 loop spans 15 amino acids. Trimming shortened V by 4 bases and J by 5 bases, and 15 bases separated the two germline ends. CDR3 amino acids: CASSASWGADQPQHF. Written as DNA, the CDR3 is TGTGCCAGCAGTGCCAGTTGGGGGGCGGATCAGCCCCAGCATTTT.

The V gene is TRBV30, the J gene TRBJ2-5; TRBD1 matches at 7 bases. V lost 5 bases to trimming and J lost 0 bases; unmatched junction nucleotides: 3. Germline V lookup: CDR1 GTSNPN, CDR2 SVGIG (reference sequence). The CDR3 spans 13 residues. The CDR3 bases are TGTGCCTGGGCACAGGGGTACCAAGAGACCCAGTACTTC. Translated: CAWAQGYQETQYF.

The rearrangement joins TRBV6-6 to TRBJ1-2; 7 nucleotides agree with TRBD1. This CDR3 is built from 13 residues. The germline V gene encodes CDR1 MNHNY and CDR2 SVGAGI (reference sequence). The junction had 5 bases not matched to a gene; V was cut back by 5 bases and J by 5 bases. The chain's CDR3 is CASSRDRVYGYTF. CDR3 sequence (DNA): TGTGCCAGCAGTCGCGACAGGGTTTATGGCTACACCTTC.

This chain uses TRBV15 with TRBJ2-1; a possible D gene is TRBD1 (6 bases). The germline V gene has CDR1 LNHNV and CDR2 YYDKDF (reference sequence). V lost 0 bases and J 8 bases, leaving 11 bases between the germline ends. The CDR3 spans 14 residues. The DNA of the CDR3 is TGTGCCACCAGCAGAGATGTGACAGGCGATGAGCAGTTCTTC. Protein: CATSRDVTGDEQFF. Full variable domain (rest looked up from reference TRBV15 and TRBJ2-1): DAMVIQNPRYQVTQFGKPVTLSCSQTLNHNVMYWYQQKSSQAPKLLFHYYDKDFNNEADTPDNFQSRRPNTSFCFLDIRSPGLGDTAMYLCATSRDVTGDEQFFGPGTRLTVL.

The rearrangement uses TRBV7-2 and TRBJ2-7, with a tentative D call TRBD1 (6 bases). The CDR3 length is 15 residues. Looked up from germline, CDR1 is SGHTA and CDR2 is FQGNSA. The V and J ends lost 0 bases and 3 bases respectively, with 12 bases between them. CDR3 in DNA: TGTGCCAGCAGCTTAGCTCGGGACACTTACTACGAGCAGTACTTC. This sequence encodes CASSLARDTYYEQYF.

The chain links TRBV10-3 to TRBJ1-1, with D perhaps matching TRBD1 (5 bases). V shed 3 bases and J shed 6 bases, with 14 bases lying between them. This CDR3 has 14 residues. In germline, CDR1 is ENHRY, CDR2 SYGVKD. The CDR3 reads CAISDGATLPEAFF. The CDR3 DNA reads TGTGCCATCAGTGACGGGGCAACGCTTCCTGAAGCTTTCTTT.

The rearrangement uses TRBV9 and TRBJ2-7; 7 nucleotides align to TRBD1. Per the germline V gene, CDR1 is SGDLS and CDR2 is YYNGEE. V trimming: 0 bases; J trimming: 4 bases; junction bases outside the gene matches: 10. The CDR3 has 16 residues. CDR3 in DNA: TGTGCCAGCAGCGTAGAAGATGGGACAGCGCTATACGAGCAGTACTTC. This codes for CASSVEDGTALYEQYF.

The V call is TRBV7-2, the J call TRBJ1-1, with a possible D match to TRBD1 (6 bases). The CDR3 sequence is 16 residues long. The V end lost 2 bases, the J end lost 2 bases, and 15 bases lay between the germline ends. Per the germline V gene, CDR1 is SGHTA and CDR2 is FQGNSA. The CDR3: CASSLPGRGRNTEAFF. The CDR3 coding sequence is TGTGCCAGCAGCTTACCGGGGCGGGGGCGAAACACTGAAGCTTTCTTT.

This rearrangement joins TRBV6-5 to TRBJ1-2; 10 bases line up with TRBD1. This CDR3 has 15 residues. Germline CDR1 and CDR2: MNHEY and SVGAGI. V was clipped by 5 bases and J by 4 bases; unmatched bases: 7. CDR3 loop: CASSPGQGGSYGYTF. CDR3 coding DNA: TGTGCCAGCAGTCCAGGACAGGGGGGAAGCTATGGCTACACCTTC.

The rearrangement links TRBV18 to TRBJ2-5; 8 bases agree with TRBD2. J gave up 1 base and V 4 bases, and 8 bases lay outside the gene matches. CDR3 size: 16 residues. CDR1 is KGHSH, CDR2 LQKENI, per germline. CDR3 region: CASSLSARGVQETQYF. In DNA form, the CDR3 reads TGTGCCAGCTCACTCTCCGCGCGGGGGGTCCAAGAGACCCAGTACTTC.

The chain joins TRBV7-2 to TRBJ1-1; D possibly corresponds to TRBD1 (6 bases). The CDR3 totals 14 residues. Trimming removed 2 bases from V and 4 bases from J, with 11 bases in between. Germline V CDR1 and CDR2: SGHTA, FQGNSA. CDR3 sequence (DNA): TGTGCCAGCAGCTTACGGGCCAGGGGCACTGAAGCTTTCTTT. Translated, it gives CASSLRARGTEAFF.

The chain is built from TRBV7-9 and TRBJ2-7, with 13 bases that match TRBD2. V lost 1 base, J lost 3 bases, and 6 bases stayed unmatched. The CDR3 contains 17 residues. Germline V lookup: CDR1 SEHNR, CDR2 FQNEAQ (reference sequence). CDR3 bases: TGTGCCAGCAGCTTAGTATTCGGGACTAGCGGGGTCTACGAGCAGTACTTC. Translating gives CASSLVFGTSGVYEQYF.

CDR3 nucleotide sequence: TGTGCCAGCAGTGTACCCAACACTGAAGCTTTCTTT. The encoded protein is CASSVPNTEAFF. V is TRBV2 and J is TRBJ1-1, with no clear D. The CDR3 spans 12 residues. V lost 4 bases and J lost 2, with 5 bases in between. CDR1 and CDR2 (germline): SNHLY, FYNNEI. The variable domain in full, with the rest retrieved from reference TRBV2 and TRBJ1-1, is EPEVTQTPSHQVTQMGQEVILRCVPISNHLYFYWYRQILGQKVEFLVSFYNNEISEKSEIFDDQFSVERPDGSNFTLKIRSTKLEDSAMYFCASSVPNTEAFFGQGTRLTVV.

This sequence joins TRBV7-9 and TRBJ2-6; D is undetermined. The CDR3 consists of 16 residues. The ends were cut back, 5 bases at V and 0 bases at J, with 11 bases in the middle. Per germline, CDR1 SEHNR and CDR2 FQNEAQ (reference sequence). DNA for the CDR3: TGTGCCAGCAGCCAGACGGATAACTCTGGGGCCAACGTCCTGACTTTC. Its translation: CASSQTDNSGANVLTF.

V is TRBV30 and J is TRBJ2-7; TRBD1 agrees at 8 bases. The CDR3 consists of 13 residues. V was clipped by 2 bases and J by 1 base; unmatched bases: 1. CDR1 and CDR2 (germline): GTSNPN, SVGIG (reference sequence). The CDR3 DNA follows: TGTGCCTGGAGTCAGGGGGCGTCCTACGAGCAGTACTTC. As protein: CAWSQGASYEQYF.

The chain is built from TRBV7-9 and TRBJ1-2; 7 bases are shared with TRBD1. The CDR3 is 13 amino acids. V gave up 1 base and J gave up 7 bases; unmatched junction bases: 3. From germline, CDR1 is SEHNR and CDR2 FQNEAQ (reference sequence). CDR3 sequence (DNA): TGTGCCAGCAGCTTAGAGACAGGGAGTGGCTACACCTTC. This codes for CASSLETGSGYTF.

The V call is TRBV5-1, the J call TRBJ2-7, with 9 bases fitting TRBD1. Germline CDR1 SGHRS, CDR2 YFSETQ. This CDR3 has 14 residues. J was trimmed by 2 bases and V by 5 bases; bases with no gene match: 5. The DNA of the CDR3 is TGCGCCAGCAGACCTGGGACAGGGCCCTACGAGCAGTACTTC. Translation gives CASRPGTGPYEQYF. The complete variable domain, with remaining parts taken from reference TRBV5-1 and TRBJ2-7, reads KAGVTQTPRYLIKTRGQQVTLSCSPISGHRSVSWYQQTPGQGLQFLFEYFSETQRNKGNFPGRFSGRQFSNSRSEMNVSTLELGDSALYLCASRPGTGPYEQYFGPGTRLTVT.

The chain recombines TRBV30 with TRBJ1-6; D call uncertain. V was pared by 5 bases and J by 6 bases, with 11 bases between. Looked up from germline, CDR1 is GTSNPN and CDR2 is SVGIG (reference sequence). CDR3 length equals 13 residues. In DNA, the CDR3 is TGTGCCTGGGAGCGGGGTCGTAATTCACCCCTCCACTTT. This translates into CAWERGRNSPLHF. The full variable domain, completed using reference TRBV30 and TRBJ1-6, is SQTIHQWPATLVQPVGSPLSLECTVEGTSNPNLYWYRQAAGRGLQLLFYSVGIGQISSEVPQNLSASRPQDRQFILSSKKLLLSDSGFYLCAWERGRNSPLHFGNGTRLTVT.

This clone came up once. V is TRBV4-1 and J is TRBJ1-5; 7 bases are a match to TRBD1. V dropped 4 bases and J dropped 2; count of bases not matched to a gene: 2. The CDR3 has 14 residues. Per the germline V gene, CDR1 is MGHRA and CDR2 is YSYEKL. The CDR3 region has the DNA TGCGCCAGCAGCCCCGGGACAGGCAATCAGCCCCAGCATTTT. Its protein is CASSPGTGNQPQHF.

V and J are TRBV11-2 and TRBJ1-1, with 8 bases matching TRBD1. This CDR3 has 12 residues. J lost 11 bases, V lost 3 bases, and 5 bases had no gene match. Germline V gene data show CDR1 as SGHAT and CDR2 as FQNNGV. In DNA form, the CDR3 reads TGTGCCAGCAGCTTCGCGGACAGGGTGGCTTTCTTT. Translated: CASSFADRVAFF.

The chain carries TRBV5-6 and TRBJ2-3, with D tentatively TRBD2 (6 bases). Germline-derived CDR1 and CDR2 are SGHDT and YYEEEE. This CDR3 has 15 residues. V was clipped by 0 bases and J by 6 bases, with 14 bases between them. The CDR3 sequence is CASSLGPPGRDTQYF. In DNA, the CDR3 is TGTGCCAGCAGCTTGGGGCCTCCTGGGAGGGATACGCAGTATTTT.

In its sample, this clone was seen once. This chain connects TRBV5-1 to TRBJ1-5; tentatively, D is TRBD1 (5 bases). The germline gives CDR1 SGHRS, CDR2 YFSETQ. V shed 0 bases and J shed 5 bases, with 9 bases lying between them. This CDR3 region has 14 residues. CDR3 nucleotide sequence: TGCGCCAGCAGCTTGGGGGACGGTGATCAGCCCCAGCATTTT. The encoded protein is CASSLGDGDQPQHF. Full variable domain (remainder filled in from reference TRBV5-1 and TRBJ1-5): KAGVTQTPRYLIKTRGQQVTLSCSPISGHRSVSWYQQTPGQGLQFLFEYFSETQRNKGNFPGRFSGRQFSNSRSEMNVSTLELGDSALYLCASSLGDGDQPQHFGDGTRLSIL.

V and J are TRBV5-8 and TRBJ1-2; the D gene is possibly TRBD1 (6 bases). CDR3 length equals 16 residues. Deletions cut 0 bases from V and 3 bases from J, with 15 bases between. Germline V gene sequence: CDR1 SGHTS, CDR2 YDEGEE. This CDR3 reads CASSLVGAPQDYGYTF. DNA of the CDR3: TGTGCCAGCAGCTTGGTGGGGGCGCCCCAAGACTATGGCTACACCTTC.

The chain employs TRBV6-1 and TRBJ1-2; no definite D call. Germline-derived CDR1 and CDR2 are MNHNS and SASEGT. Trimming pared 1 base from V and 5 bases from J, leaving 14 bases between. The CDR3 spans 15 residues. CDR3 sequence: CASSEVLHGPYGYTF. The CDR3 DNA follows: TGTGCCAGCAGTGAAGTTCTCCACGGGCCGTATGGCTACACCTTC.

The rearrangement links TRBV19 to TRBJ1-1; D remains ambiguous. The ends were cut back, 3 bases at V and 5 bases at J, with 13 bases in the middle. This CDR3 contains 14 residues. From germline, CDR1 is LNHDA and CDR2 SQIVND (reference sequence). This CDR3 is CASSIGVSGTEAFF. CDR3 sequence (DNA): TGTGCCAGTAGTATTGGGGTAAGTGGGACTGAAGCTTTCTTT.

J is TRBJ2-7 and V is TRBV11-2, with TRBD1 identical over 7 bases. The junction had 8 bases not matched to a gene; V was cut back by 8 bases and J by 1 base. CDR1 SGHAT and CDR2 FQNNGV come from the germline V gene. This CDR3 spans 14 amino acids. DNA of the CDR3: TGTGCCAGCGAACAAGACAGGGCTTCCTACGAGCAGTACTTC. It encodes CASEQDRASYEQYF.

The chain recombines TRBV5-1 with TRBJ1-2; D ambiguous. The germline V and J ends were trimmed by 2 bases and 1 base, with 9 bases remaining between them. This CDR3 has 14 amino acids. Germline V gene lookup returns CDR1 SGHRS and CDR2 YFSETQ. The CDR3 reads CASSLGGINYGYTF. The CDR3 DNA sequence: TGCGCCAGCAGCTTAGGAGGGATTAACTATGGCTACACCTTC.